These 11 T cell receptor beta chains came from one sample sequenced in a study of cytomegalovirus exposure and HLA in healthy donors (dated by TCRdb to about 2017). The library was obtained by the immunoSEQ multiplex PCR assay. For the multiplex PCR, a mixture combining 60 forward primers for TCR Vbeta segments and 13 reverse primers for TCR Jbeta segments was used. TCRdb holds this immuneACCESS table with in-frame rearrangements only. Some clones are missing; in checked studies, unresolved V genes explain under half, and the rest has no known cause. The sample data list some 150,000 clones, and 76% of these were observed just once. The ten top clones hold 1.5% to 2% of the sample. Sequenced material: PBMCs. These receptors were obtained from a woman aged 40 to 50 in good health and CMV-seronegative.

The chain combines TRBV30 with TRBJ1-2; D gene uncertain. Per germline, CDR1 GTSNPN and CDR2 SVGIG (reference sequence). The CDR3 runs to 15 residues. V shed 4 bases and J shed 1 base, with 16 bases lying between them. The DNA for the CDR3 is TGTGCCTGGACCCCTGGAGGTGGAAATAACTATGGCTACACCTTC. Translation gives CAWTPGGGNNYGYTF. Filled out from reference TRBV30 and TRBJ1-2, the complete variable domain reads SQTIHQWPATLVQPVGSPLSLECTVEGTSNPNLYWYRQAAGRGLQLLFYSVGIGQISSEVPQNLSASRPQDRQFILSSKKLLLSDSGFYLCAWTPGGGNNYGYTFGSGTRLTVV.

This rearrangement joins TRBV11-1 to TRBJ2-7, with D maybe TRBD2 (5 bases). Germline V CDR1 and CDR2: SGHAT, FQDESV (reference sequence). V was clipped by 2 bases and J by 5 bases, with 25 bases between them. The CDR3 consists of 18 residues. CDR3 loop: CASSLHGMRVLFRNEQYF. Here the CDR3 DNA reads TGTGCCAGCAGCTTACATGGAATGAGGGTCTTATTCAGGAACGAGCAGTACTTC.

The gene calls are TRBV28 and TRBJ1-2, with 8 positions matching TRBD1. J lost 2 bases, V lost 6 bases, and 2 bases had no gene match. The CDR3 length is 13 residues. Germline V lookup: CDR1 MDHEN, CDR2 SYDVKM. The CDR3 loop is CASRRQGNYGYTF. CDR3 nucleotides: TGTGCCAGCAGGAGACAGGGGAACTATGGCTACACCTTC.

The chain links TRBV2 to TRBJ2-1; 9 nucleotides align to TRBD1. The CDR3 loop spans 15 amino acids. Germline V gene sequence: CDR1 SNHLY, CDR2 FYNNEI. The ends lost 5 bases at V and 4 bases at J; junction bases unmatched: 6. In nucleotides, the CDR3 is TGTGCCAGCAGTTACAGGGGGCGCATATACAATGAGCAGTTCTTC. Its translation: CASSYRGRIYNEQFF. The full variable domain, completed using reference TRBV2 and TRBJ2-1, is EPEVTQTPSHQVTQMGQEVILRCVPISNHLYFYWYRQILGQKVEFLVSFYNNEISEKSEIFDDQFSVERPDGSNFTLKIRSTKLEDSAMYFCASSYRGRIYNEQFFGPGTRLTVL.

This rearrangement joins TRBV2 to TRBJ1-4; D is uncertain. The CDR3 contains 15 residues. Looked up from germline, CDR1 is SNHLY and CDR2 is FYNNEI. The V end lost 3 bases, the J end lost 0 bases, and 8 bases lay between the germline ends. DNA for the CDR3: TGTGCCAGCAGTGAGTCGGTTACAACTAATGAAAAACTGTTTTTT. It is translated as CASSESVTTNEKLFF.

The gene calls are TRBV19 and TRBJ2-7, with D possibly being TRBD2 (5 bases). The CDR3 has 16 residues. Deletions cut 2 bases from V and 4 bases from J, with 18 bases between. CDR1 is LNHDA and CDR2 is SQIVND in the germline V gene (reference sequence). For the CDR3, the DNA is TGTGCCAGTAGTATACGGGAACAAGAACAGATTTACGAGCAGTACTTC. This translates into CASSIREQEQIYEQYF.

This clone was counted a single time. V is TRBV10-3 and J is TRBJ2-3; D unresolved. Germline CDR1 reads ENHRY; CDR2 reads SYGVKD. This CDR3 spans 15 amino acids. Trimming took 6 bases from V and 0 from J, leaving 13 bases between them. The CDR3 is CAIRGLGPSTDTQYF. The CDR3 coding sequence is TGTGCCATCAGGGGCTTAGGCCCTAGCACAGATACGCAGTATTTT.

The CDR3 bases are TGTGCCAGCAGTCCTATGACTAGCGGTCACAATGAGCAGTTCTTC. The encoded protein is CASSPMTSGHNEQFF. The chain combines TRBV6-4 with TRBJ2-1; 9 positions match TRBD2. CDR1 and CDR2 (germline): MRHNA, SNTAGT. Trimming cost V 5 bases and J 5 bases; bases outside gene matches: 7. The CDR3 covers 15 residues.

The chain combines TRBV5-4 with TRBJ1-2; D may be TRBD1 (6 bases). Between the trimmed V and J ends, which lost 4 bases and 4 bases, there was a span of 17 bases. The CDR3 covers 15 residues. The germline CDR1 and CDR2 sequences are SGHNT and YYREEE (reference sequence). The CDR3 region has the DNA TGTGCCAGCAGCCAAGAACCAGGGGCCAGCTATGGCTACACCTTC. The encoded protein is CASSQEPGASYGYTF.

This rearrangement joins TRBV6-5 to TRBJ2-3; D gene unclear. The CDR3 has 15 residues. Germline CDR1 MNHEY, CDR2 SVGAGI. V was pared by 3 bases and J by 2 bases, with 12 bases between. DNA of the CDR3: TGTGCCAGCAGTTATCACAGACCGCCCACAGATACGCAGTATTTT. Its protein product is CASSYHRPPTDTQYF.

In its sample, this clone was seen once. The chain is built from TRBV6-1 and TRBJ1-5; TRBD1 agrees at 8 bases. Unmatched junction bases numbered 12, after V lost 6 bases and J lost 11 bases. The germline gives CDR1 MNHNS, CDR2 SASEGT. This CDR3 contains 14 residues. For the CDR3, the DNA is TGTGCCAGCAGCACCGGACAGGGACTTGAGTCCCAGCATTTT. Its translation: CASSTGQGLESQHF.